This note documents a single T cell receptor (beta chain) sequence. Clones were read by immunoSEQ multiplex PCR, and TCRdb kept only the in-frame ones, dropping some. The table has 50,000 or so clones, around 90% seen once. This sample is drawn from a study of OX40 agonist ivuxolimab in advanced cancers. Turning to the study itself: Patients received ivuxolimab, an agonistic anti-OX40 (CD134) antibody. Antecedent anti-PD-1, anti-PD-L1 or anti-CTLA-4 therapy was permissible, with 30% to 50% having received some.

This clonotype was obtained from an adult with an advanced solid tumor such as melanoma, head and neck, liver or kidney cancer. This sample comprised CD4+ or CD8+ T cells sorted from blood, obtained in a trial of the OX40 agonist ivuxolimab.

The CDR3 protein is CASSSLLAGKSYNEQFF. The CDR3 DNA is TGTGCCAGCAGCTCACTGCTAGCGGGGAAGTCCTACAATGAGCAGTTCTTC. The rearrangement uses TRBV7-9 and TRBJ2-1, with 9 bases fitting TRBD2. The CDR3 spans 17 residues. Germline V lookup: CDR1 SEHNR, CDR2 FQNEAQ (reference sequence). J lost 1 base, V lost 4 bases, and 8 bases had no gene match.